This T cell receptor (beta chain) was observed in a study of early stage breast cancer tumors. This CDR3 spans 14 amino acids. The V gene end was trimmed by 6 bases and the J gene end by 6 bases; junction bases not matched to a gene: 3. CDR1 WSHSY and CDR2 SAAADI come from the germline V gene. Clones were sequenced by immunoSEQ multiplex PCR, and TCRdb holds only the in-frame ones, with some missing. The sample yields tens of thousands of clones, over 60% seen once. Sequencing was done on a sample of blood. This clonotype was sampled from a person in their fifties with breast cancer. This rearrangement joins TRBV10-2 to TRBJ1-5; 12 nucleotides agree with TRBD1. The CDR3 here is CASSGDRGPQPQHF. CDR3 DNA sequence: TGCGCCAGCAGCGGGGACAGGGGGCCTCAGCCCCAGCATTTT.